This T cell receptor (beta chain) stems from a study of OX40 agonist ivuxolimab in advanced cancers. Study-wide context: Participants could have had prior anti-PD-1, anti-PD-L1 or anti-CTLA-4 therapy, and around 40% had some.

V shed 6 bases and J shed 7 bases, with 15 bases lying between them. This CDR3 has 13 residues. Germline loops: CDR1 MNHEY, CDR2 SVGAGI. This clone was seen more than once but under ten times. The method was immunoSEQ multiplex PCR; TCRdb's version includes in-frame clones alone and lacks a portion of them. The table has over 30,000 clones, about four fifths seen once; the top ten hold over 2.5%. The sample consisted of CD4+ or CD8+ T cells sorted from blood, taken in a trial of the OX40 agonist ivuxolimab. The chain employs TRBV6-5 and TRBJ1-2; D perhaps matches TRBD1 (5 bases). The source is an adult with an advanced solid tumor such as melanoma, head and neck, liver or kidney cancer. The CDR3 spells CASSIDSSSGYTF. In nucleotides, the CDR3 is TGTGCCAGCAGCATCGACAGTTCGAGTGGCTACACCTTC.